These 6 T cell receptor beta chains came from one sample sequenced in a study of cytotoxic CD8 clonotypes in ibrutinib-treated CLL (dated by TCRdb to the early 2020s). What the time point label conveys for this sample: approximately 25 months on ibrutinib. Library construction relied on the immunoSEQ multiplex PCR assay. TCRdb carries this immuneACCESS record with in-frame sequences only. Its versions omit some clonotypes, under half of them owing to an unresolved V gene in the studies checked, with the rest unexplained. Recorded for this sample are some 50,000 clones; around 52% of them occurred a single time. Around 30% of the sample belongs to the ten largest clones. This specimen consisted of PBMCs, obtained after 24 months of ibrutinib treatment. These receptor sequences come from a human donor with chronic lymphocytic leukemia.

This clone occurred once. The chain is built from TRBV7-7 and TRBJ2-2; D ambiguous. The CDR3 covers 15 residues. CDR1 and CDR2 (germline): SSHAT, FNYEAQ (reference sequence). V dropped 1 base and J dropped 0 bases, with 6 bases sitting between them. The CDR3 is CASSLGRTNTGELFF. CDR3 in DNA: TGTGCCAGCAGCTTAGGTCGAACGAACACCGGGGAGCTGTTTTTT.

This clone showed up just a few times. The CDR3 loop reads CASSETGRGTEAFF. The DNA of the CDR3 is TGTGCCAGCAGTGAAACAGGTAGAGGGACTGAAGCTTTCTTT. The V call is TRBV6-1, the J call TRBJ1-1; a weak D match, TRBD1 (5 bases). Germline CDR1 reads MNHNS; CDR2 reads SASEGT. V lost 2 bases, J lost 5 bases, and 12 bases lay in between. This CDR3 comprises 14 residues.

The chain joins TRBV5-4 to TRBJ1-2; 8 bases fit TRBD1. Germline CDR1 and CDR2: SGHNT and YYREEE (reference sequence). This CDR3 region has 16 residues. J was trimmed by 0 bases and V by 5 bases; bases with no gene match: 9. The CDR3 nucleotides read TGTGCCAGCAGGCTGGTTCAGGGGGCGGCTAACTATGGCTACACCTTC. This sequence encodes CASRLVQGAANYGYTF.

The rearrangement joins TRBV2 to TRBJ1-5; maybe TRBD1 (6 bases). From germline, CDR1 is SNHLY and CDR2 FYNNEI. This CDR3 has 12 amino acids. V was cut by 4 bases and J by 5 bases, with 6 bases left in between. CDR3 region: CASSGGHQPQHF. The CDR3, as DNA: TGTGCCAGCAGTGGGGGGCATCAGCCCCAGCATTTT.

This chain uses TRBV4-1 with TRBJ2-5; 12 nucleotides line up with TRBD2. CDR3 length: 18 amino acids. The V gene end was trimmed by 1 base and the J gene end by 2 bases; junction bases not matched to a gene: 8. CDR1 and CDR2 (germline): MGHRA, YSYEKL. Here the CDR3 reads CASSQVASGGAGQETQYF. The DNA for the CDR3 is TGCGCCAGCAGCCAAGTGGCTAGCGGGGGGGCCGGGCAAGAGACCCAGTACTTC.

This clone was seen repeatedly, ten times or more. The rearrangement uses TRBV19 and TRBJ1-6, with 9 bases fitting TRBD1. V lost 6 bases, J lost 5 bases, and 5 bases stayed unmatched. The germline V gene has CDR1 LNHDA and CDR2 SQIVND (reference sequence). There are 15 residues in the CDR3. The CDR3 DNA sequence: TGTGCCAGTAGCACGGACAGGGGCAATAATTCACCCCTCCACTTT. The encoded protein is CASSTDRGNNSPLHF.